This T cell receptor (beta chain) was identified during a study of blood T cells in healthy people across ages. CDR1 and CDR2 (germline): SGHTA, FQGNSA. The CDR3 runs 14 residues. Trimming cost V 3 bases and J 2 bases, with 10 bases left between them. It was with a sample-barcoded 5' primer and a J-beta primer mix that a second PCR of roughly 6 to 12 cycles was run. TCRdb reprocessed the 5' RACE reads via MiXCR and lists one record per CDR3 protein. This sample carries around 800,000 distinct CDR3 sequences, roughly 24% of them seen once, and the ten largest clones take over 2.5%. These data were also reused for a study on T cells of mothers and their children.

The rearrangement links TRBV7-2 to TRBJ1-2; no firm D call. Sequencing was done on a sample of blood. This sequence originates from a boy younger than 18 in good health. CDR3 in amino acids: CASSFREINYGYTF. Written as DNA, the CDR3 is TGTGCCAGCAGCTTTCGGGAAATCAACTATGGCTACACCTTC.